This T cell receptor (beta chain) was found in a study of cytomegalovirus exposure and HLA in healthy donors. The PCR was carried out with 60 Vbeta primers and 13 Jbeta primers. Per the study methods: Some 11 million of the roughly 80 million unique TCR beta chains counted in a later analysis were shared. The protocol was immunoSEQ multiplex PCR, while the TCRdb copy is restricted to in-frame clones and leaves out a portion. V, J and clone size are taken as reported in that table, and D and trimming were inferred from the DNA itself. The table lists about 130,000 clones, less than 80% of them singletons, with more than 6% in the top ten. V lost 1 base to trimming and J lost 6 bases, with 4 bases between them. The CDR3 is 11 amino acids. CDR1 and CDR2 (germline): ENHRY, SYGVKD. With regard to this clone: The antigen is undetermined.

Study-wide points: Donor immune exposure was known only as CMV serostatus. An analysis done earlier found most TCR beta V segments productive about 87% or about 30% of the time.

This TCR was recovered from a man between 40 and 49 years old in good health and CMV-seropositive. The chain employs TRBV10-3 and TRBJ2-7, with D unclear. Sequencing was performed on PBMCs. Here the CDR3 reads CAISEFSEQYF. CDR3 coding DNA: TGTGCCATCAGTGAGTTCTCCGAGCAGTACTTC.